This record looks at one TCR beta chain sequence and its context. The 120-subject validation cohort, separate from the 666-subject first cohort, included the donors. TCRdb's copy holds only in-frame clones and misses some; the assay was immunoSEQ multiplex PCR. There are 150,000 to 200,000 clones in the sample; 91% occur only once, and about 2.9% lies in the top ten. The sample belongs to a study of cytomegalovirus exposure and HLA in healthy donors. For the study at large: The 90 to 150 validation repertoires, a later analysis reported, used the same platform as the roughly 660 repertoires from the first cohort.

This sequence originates from a woman between 18 and 29 years old in good health and CMV-seropositive. The sample was PBMCs.

This chain's CDR3 is CASSQSDRALYEQYF. DNA for the CDR3: TGTGCCAGCAGCCAGAGTGACAGGGCTCTCTACGAGCAGTACTTC. J is TRBJ2-7 and V is TRBV14, with 7 bases lining up with TRBD1. The CDR3 length is 15 residues. Losses at the gene ends were 3 bases for V and 3 bases for J; bases not matched to a gene: 8. Germline V lookup: CDR1 SGHDN, CDR2 FVKESK.